This T cell receptor (beta chain) stems from a study of T cell responses to AZD1222 COVID-19 vaccine. Study observations and caveats: The donor group comprised mostly white British people and more females; the analysis possibly underestimated clonal diversity. Reportedly, nearly half of unique spike TCRs recognized epitopes outside B.1.351/B.1.1.7 mutations. Seropositive status at baseline applied to only a handful of AZD1222 recipients. A rise in Spike-specific TCR breadth and depth followed two AZD1222 doses.

The method was immunoSEQ multiplex PCR; TCRdb's version includes in-frame clones alone and lacks a portion of them. The sample lists 85,000 to 130,000 clones, approximately 88% occurring once. Notes on this clone: The antigen is unknown.

Trimming took 0 bases from V and 8 from J, leaving 11 bases between them. This CDR3 is built from 14 residues. Germline CDR1 SGHRS, CDR2 YFSETQ. This TCR was sampled from an adult in good health. Sequences were derived from peripheral blood, sampled on day 0 of AZD1222 vaccination. This sequence joins TRBV5-1 and TRBJ1-4, with D unresolved. The CDR3 region has the DNA TGCGCCAGCAGCTTGGACGGGGTGGGCGAAAAACTGTTTTTT. Its translation is CASSLDGVGEKLFF. The full variable domain, its missing parts supplied by reference TRBV5-1 and TRBJ1-4, is KAGVTQTPRYLIKTRGQQVTLSCSPISGHRSVSWYQQTPGQGLQFLFEYFSETQRNKGNFPGRFSGRQFSNSRSEMNVSTLELGDSALYLCASSLDGVGEKLFFGSGTQLSVL.